A selection of T cell receptor beta chains follows, all from one sample in a study of blood T cell repertoires in COVID-19. TCRdb keeps only in-frame clones here, not all; method: immunoSEQ multiplex PCR. The data contain over 110,000 clones, roughly 88% of them singletons. Sequencing input: peripheral blood. These receptors were taken from a human donor in a cohort sampled during active COVID-19. Both conserved end residues are part of each CDR3. A D gene is named only where the DNA matches it firmly. Expanded clones are given a class, and other clones once, few, many or no size at all.

clone_size	v_call	j_call	d_call	cdr3_aa	cdr3_nt
NA	TRBV7-2	TRBJ1-4	NA	CASSLGFPGGEKLFF	TGTGCCAGCAGCCTTGGTTTTCCCGGAGGTGAAAAACTGTTTTTT
NA	TRBV5-1	TRBJ2-1	TRBD1	CASSRDRGPNNEQFF	TGCGCCAGCAGCCGGGACAGGGGGCCAAACAATGAGCAGTTCTTC
NA	TRBV7-2	TRBJ1-2	NA	CASSLVRESGYTF	TGTGCCAGCAGCTTAGTTAGGGAGAGTGGCTACACCTTC
NA	TRBV4-3	TRBJ2-5	NA	CASSQDPYLAQETQYF	TGCGCCAGCAGCCAAGATCCCTACCTAGCCCAAGAGACCCAGTACTTC
NA	TRBV6-5	TRBJ2-3	NA	CASSYEVKPTDTQYF	TGTGCCAGCAGTTACGAGGTGAAGCCCACAGATACGCAGTATTTT
NA	TRBV3-1/TRBV3-2	TRBJ1-1	NA	CASSQGGAVNTEAFF	TGTGCCAGCAGCCAAGGGGGCGCGGTGAACACTGAAGCTTTCTTT
NA	TRBV2	TRBJ2-4	TRBD1	CASSRGTGGEF	TGTGCCAGCTCCCGAGGGACAGGGGGCGAGTTC
NA	TRBV5-1	TRBJ1-3	NA	CASSLGRDSSGNTIYF	TGCGCCAGCAGCTTGGGCCGGGACTCCTCTGGAAACACCATATATTTT
once	TRBV6-5	TRBJ2-7	NA	CASSFRYEQYF	TGTGCCAGCAGTTTCCGCTACGAGCAGTACTTC
NA	TRBV7-9	TRBJ1-2	TRBD1	CASSARTGSNYGYTF	TGTGCCAGCAGCGCCCGGACAGGGTCGAACTATGGCTACACCTTC
NA	TRBV19	TRBJ2-3	TRBD2	CASSILAGGNPDTQYF	TGTGCCAGTAGTATCCTAGCGGGGGGAAATCCAGATACGCAGTATTTT
once	TRBV5-6	TRBJ2-7	TRBD1	CASSLGDRETYEQYF	TGTGCCAGCAGCTTGGGGGACAGGGAGACCTACGAGCAGTACTTC
NA	TRBV4-2	TRBJ1-6	NA	CASSQDVAVWDSPLHF	TGTGCCAGCAGCCAAGACGTCGCGGTTTGGGATTCACCCCTCCACTTT
once	TRBV7-3	TRBJ1-1	NA	CASSLKGHHTEAFF	TGTGCCAGCAGCTTAAAAGGACACCACACTGAAGCTTTCTTT
NA	TRBV15	TRBJ1-1	NA	CATSQKLTANTEAFF	TGTGCCACCAGTCAGAAATTGACAGCGAACACTGAAGCTTTCTTT
NA	TRBV6-5	TRBJ1-1	TRBD1	CASRRTGNTEAFF	TGTGCCAGCAGGAGGACAGGGAACACTGAAGCTTTCTTT
NA	TRBV27	TRBJ1-1	NA	CASSFTGLGGEAFF	TGTGCCAGCAGTTTTACAGGGTTAGGGGGTGAAGCTTTCTTT
NA	TRBV6-5	TRBJ2-1	TRBD1	CASSFWDREGNEQFF	TGTGCCAGCAGTTTTTGGGACAGGGAGGGTAATGAGCAGTTCTTC
once	TRBV30	TRBJ2-7	NA	CAWGPGYEQYF	TGTGCCTGGGGACCGGGCTACGAGCAGTACTTC
NA	TRBV5-4	TRBJ1-1	NA	CASSLGEGMSFF	TGTGCCAGCAGCTTGGGAGAGGGTATGTCTTTCTTT
NA	TRBV5-1	TRBJ2-3	TRBD1	CASSPGTVTDTQYF	TGCGCCAGCAGCCCGGGGACAGTAACAGATACGCAGTATTTT
NA	TRBV5-4	TRBJ2-3	TRBD1	CASSPRQGSGTDTQYF	TGTGCCAGCAGCCCGCGACAGGGTTCAGGAACAGATACGCAGTATTTT
NA	TRBV30	TRBJ1-1	TRBD1	CAWGTGGKNTEAFF	TGTGCCTGGGGGACAGGGGGCAAGAACACTGAAGCTTTCTTT
NA	TRBV5-4	TRBJ1-1	NA	CASSLGGLNTEAFF	TGTGCCAGCAGCTTGGGAGGGTTGAACACTGAAGCTTTCTTT
NA	TRBV6-6	TRBJ2-1	TRBD2	CASSSSGGVYNEQFF	TGTGCCAGCAGTTCTAGCGGGGGGGTATACAATGAGCAGTTCTTC
NA	TRBV6-4	TRBJ1-5	TRBD1	CASSDSIGGAAQPQHF	TGTGCCAGCAGTGACTCGATAGGGGGCGCCGCGCAGCCCCAGCATTTT
NA	TRBV13	TRBJ2-3	TRBD2	CASSGPSGGAGDTQYF	TGTGCCAGCAGCGGTCCTAGCGGGGGGGCCGGAGATACGCAGTATTTT
NA	TRBV11-2	TRBJ2-2	NA	CASSLAANTGELFF	TGTGCCAGCAGCTTAGCAGCGAACACCGGGGAGCTGTTTTTT
once	TRBV27	TRBJ2-1	TRBD2	CASRGLAYNEQFF	TGTGCCAGCAGGGGACTAGCGTACAATGAGCAGTTCTTC
NA	TRBV10-3	TRBJ1-2	TRBD1	CAISHRGPGYTF	TGTGCCATCAGTCACAGGGGGCCTGGCTACACCTTC
few	TRBV5-4	TRBJ2-1	NA	CASHQAFDNEQFF	TGTGCCAGCCACCAGGCCTTTGACAATGAGCAGTTCTTC
NA	TRBV5-6	TRBJ2-5	NA	CASSSTQLGGETQYF	TGTGCCAGCAGCTCAACCCAACTAGGGGGTGAGACCCAGTACTTC
NA	TRBV5-1	TRBJ2-2	NA	CASSFSSGELFF	TGCGCCAGCAGCTTTTCCTCCGGGGAGCTGTTTTTT
NA	TRBV19	TRBJ2-1	TRBD2	CASSLGTSGGESKQFF	TGTGCCAGTAGCCTCGGGACTAGCGGGGGGGAATCGAAGCAGTTCTTC
NA	TRBV15	TRBJ1-3	NA	CATSREGGEPGNTIYF	TGTGCCACCAGCAGGGAAGGGGGGGAGCCTGGAAACACCATATATTTT
few	TRBV5-4	TRBJ1-2	NA	CASSSVGDKGYTF	TGTGCCAGCAGCTCGGTCGGGGATAAGGGCTACACCTTC
few	TRBV9	TRBJ2-1	TRBD1	CASSRQGQGRYNEQFF	TGTGCCAGCAGCAGACAGGGACAGGGGCGCTACAATGAGCAGTTCTTC
few	TRBV21-1	TRBJ2-7	NA	CASSPQKSYEQYF	TGTGCCAGCAGCCCCCAGAAATCCTACGAGCAGTACTTC
NA	TRBV7-2	TRBJ1-4	NA	CASSLVVAFNEKLFF	TGTGCCAGCAGCTTAGTAGTAGCATTTAATGAAAAACTGTTTTTT
NA	TRBV3-1/TRBV3-2	TRBJ2-1	TRBD2	CASSRTSGGAVNEQFF	TGTGCCAGCAGCCGGACTAGCGGGGGGGCGGTCAATGAGCAGTTCTTC
NA	TRBV6-1	TRBJ1-6	TRBD1	CASSERTGVGSPLHF	TGTGCCAGCAGTGAGAGGACAGGGGTTGGATCACCCCTCCACTTT
NA	TRBV30	TRBJ2-7	NA	CAWSASMNYEQYF	TGTGCCTGGAGCGCCTCTATGAATTACGAGCAGTACTTC
NA	TRBV27	TRBJ1-3	NA	CASGDIYSGNTIYF	TGTGCCAGCGGGGACATCTACTCTGGAAACACCATATATTTT
NA	TRBV7-2	TRBJ2-1	TRBD1	CASSLARTGTLEEFF	TGTGCCAGCAGCTTAGCGCGGACAGGAACCCTGGAGGAGTTCTTC
NA	TRBV7-6	TRBJ2-5	NA	CASSPDSGVGETQYF	TGTGCCAGCAGCCCGGACTCAGGGGTAGGAGAGACCCAGTACTTC
NA	TRBV6-5	TRBJ2-3	NA	CASMVGTRGNTQYF	TGTGCCAGCATGGTGGGGACTCGGGGAAATACGCAGTATTTT
NA	TRBV19	TRBJ1-1	NA	CASSINREAEAFF	TGTGCCAGTAGTATAAACAGGGAAGCTGAAGCTTTCTTT